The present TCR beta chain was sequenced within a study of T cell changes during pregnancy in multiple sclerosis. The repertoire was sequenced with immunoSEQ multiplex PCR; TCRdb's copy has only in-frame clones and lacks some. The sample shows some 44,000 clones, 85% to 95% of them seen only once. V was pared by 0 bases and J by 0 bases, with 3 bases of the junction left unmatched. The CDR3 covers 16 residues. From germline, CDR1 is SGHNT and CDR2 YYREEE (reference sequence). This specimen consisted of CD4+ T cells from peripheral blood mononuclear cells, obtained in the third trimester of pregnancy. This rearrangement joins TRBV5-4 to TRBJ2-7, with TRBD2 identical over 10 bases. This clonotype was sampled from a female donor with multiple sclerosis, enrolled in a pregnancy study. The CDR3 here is CASSLGTSGSSYEQYF. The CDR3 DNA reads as TGTGCCAGCAGCTTGGGGACTAGCGGAAGCTCCTACGAGCAGTACTTC. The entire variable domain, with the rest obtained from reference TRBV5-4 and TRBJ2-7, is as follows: ETGVTQSPTHLIKTRGQQVTLRCSSQSGHNTVSWYQQALGQGPQFIFQYYREEENGRGNFPPRFSGLQFPNYSSELNVNALELDDSALYLCASSLGTSGSSYEQYFGPGTRLTVT.